These T cell receptor beta chains were read from a single sample in a study of blood T cell repertoires in COVID-19. TCRdb keeps only in-frame clones here, not all; method: immunoSEQ multiplex PCR. The top ten hold about 5.6% of the sample, which has 160,000 or so clones, 70% to 90% seen once. Sequenced: peripheral blood. Receptors were obtained from a woman in her 50s with COVID-19, enrolled during active disease. The CDR3 runs from the conserved cysteine through the conserved F or W. Fields, in order: J gene, V gene, CDR3 protein.

TRBJ1-3 TRBV7-2 CASSTSTGFSGNTIYF
TRBJ1-2 TRBV4-1 CASSQKDRGGGYTF
TRBJ2-7 TRBV11-2 CASSWDRYYEQYF
TRBJ2-2 TRBV7-9 CASSASGGQLAGELFF
TRBJ2-5 TRBV11-2 CASSLDRAEVETQYF
TRBJ2-2 TRBV5-4 CASRAGLAGGNTGELFF
TRBJ1-2 TRBV10-3 CAISVPGTGDGYTF
TRBJ1-4 TRBV18 CASSPGTGNEKLFF
TRBJ2-3 TRBV5-1 CASSWGTGQGTDTQYF
TRBJ1-5 TRBV11-2 CASSSYSNQPQHF
TRBJ1-3 TRBV28 CASSWGQGITGNTIYF
TRBJ1-6 TRBV30 CAWSVLSPLHF
TRBJ2-5 TRBV7-6 CASSFGGSLLQETQYF
TRBJ2-5 TRBV30 CAWSVRDWTQQETQYF
TRBJ2-1 TRBV5-4 CASSLGGSSYNEQFF
TRBJ2-5 TRBV6-5 CASSTGGDQETQYF
TRBJ2-3 TRBV6-4 CASSEGGRHGDTQYF
TRBJ1-1 TRBV5-4 CASSEGGQANTEAFF
TRBJ1-3 TRBV6-2/TRBV6-3 CASSYGLDRSKTSGNTIYF
TRBJ2-3 TRBV6-6 CASSYPITDTQYF
TRBJ1-5 TRBV6-5 CASIPQGRDQPQHF
TRBJ2-1 TRBV27 CASSPGQAPNNEQFF
TRBJ2-7 TRBV7-2 CASSLGGGAKDYEQYF
TRBJ2-2 TRBV19 CASSPGWDTGELFF
TRBJ1-6 TRBV7-2 CASSSTAPNSPLHF
TRBJ1-5 TRBV6-1 CASSEEFSGQANQPQHF
TRBJ2-3 TRBV6-1 CASSEIAGATDTQYF
TRBJ2-7 TRBV10-3 CAISEGSGGYYEQYF
TRBJ2-3 TRBV2 CASSERSGDPDTQYF
TRBJ2-2 TRBV30 CAWSHRGQGELFF
TRBJ1-6 TRBV30 CAWSVGTLNNSPLHF
TRBJ2-7 TRBV7-9 CASSLAGAPSYEQYF
TRBJ2-7 TRBV2 CASSKDRGLPYEQYF
TRBJ1-6 TRBV2 CASSETYNSPLHF
TRBJ1-2 TRBV25-1 CASSESFGYTF
TRBJ2-1 TRBV5-4 CASNLHSGEQFF